This TCR beta chain appears in the sequencing data of a study of technical replicates of blood from a few donors. The CDR3 contains 18 residues. Trimming left V 4 bases short and J 0 bases short, with 19 bases between. The germline V gene encodes CDR1 MGHDK and CDR2 SYGVNS. Measured with immunoSEQ multiplex PCR; TCRdb has only the in-frame clones, and not every one. The sample contains 12,000 or so clones, around 91% of which appear only once. The clonotype was recovered from a human donor in good health. The chain combines TRBV25-1 with TRBJ2-1, with D possibly matching TRBD1 (6 bases). The material sequenced was PBMCs. CDR3 DNA: TGTGCCAGCAGTGGCTCCCCGGGGACACCAGGCTCCTACAATGAGCAGTTCTTC. Residues: CASSGSPGTPGSYNEQFF.